The T cell receptor beta chain under discussion was sequenced for a study of shared clonotypes between healthy human individuals. Study-wide points: A limitation of the genetic and exposure-history diversity represented arose from few donors. Expectations were that clonotype sharing among donors would be affected by sequencing depth.

Splitting of CD4+ cells produced CD45RA+ naive and CD45RA-negative memory subsets. Assay: immunoSEQ multiplex PCR; the TCRdb copy retains only in-frame clones and omits some. This sample carries roughly 1 million clones, around three quarters of them seen once, and the ten largest clones take 0.4% to 0.55%. Turning to this clone: Its specificity is unknown.

This clonotype was sampled from a man between 18 and 29 years old in good health. Some clones in this sample may be carry-over from other donors' samples. The sample taken for sequencing was memory CD4+ T cells from PBMCs. The subset denotes: CD45RA-negative fraction.

The CDR3 region has the DNA TGTGCCAGCTCACCAGCTCCTCCCGGGCCGGAGAGCACAGATACGCAGTATTTT. Protein: CASSPAPPGPESTDTQYF. The gene calls are TRBV18 and TRBJ2-3; D is unresolved. Germline CDR1 is KGHSH and CDR2 is LQKENI. V was clipped by 2 bases and J by 0 bases, with 18 bases between them. CDR3 length: 18 residues.